These T cell receptor beta chains were read from a single sample in a study of T cell responses to AZD1222 COVID-19 vaccine. Method: immunoSEQ multiplex PCR; TCRdb's copy keeps in-frame clones and lacks some. This sample yields some 110,000 clones, of which around nine tenths are seen a single time; 3% to 4% belongs to the top ten. The sample was peripheral blood, taken 28 days after the second dose of the MenACWY control vaccine. The origin of the receptors is an adult who received the MenACWY meningococcal vaccine as a control. Both conserved end residues are part of each CDR3. Fields, in order: J gene, D gene, V gene, clone size, CDR3 DNA, CDR3 protein. A D gene is named only where the DNA matches it firmly. Clone size is stated in some rows and not others, as once, few, many or a class when expanded.

>TRBJ1-2|TRBD1|TRBV18|-
TGTGCCCGGCTCGCGGGACAGGGGGTGGTCGGCTACACCTTC
CARLAGQGVVGYTF
>TRBJ1-1|-|TRBV7-2|-
TGTGCCAGCACTCTACAGACCATGAACACTGAAGCTTTCTTT
CASTLQTMNTEAFF
>TRBJ1-6|-|TRBV5-1|-
TGCGCCAGCAGCCCCTGGACGAACCGCAATTCACCCCTCCACTTT
CASSPWTNRNSPLHF
>TRBJ1-1|-|TRBV12-3/TRBV12-4|-
TGTGCCAGCAGCCAATGGGGGAAAGCTTTCTTT
CASSQWGKAFF
>TRBJ2-3|-|TRBV18|once
TGTGCCAGCTCACGAGGAGGGTCCCTCACAGATACGCAGTATTTT
CASSRGGSLTDTQYF
>TRBJ1-6|-|TRBV3-1/TRBV3-2|-
TGTGCCAGCAGCCAGGGATCCACAAATTCACCCCTCCACTTT
CASSQGSTNSPLHF
>TRBJ2-1|TRBD1|TRBV24-1|-
TGTGCCACCAGTGGGTGGACAGGGTCCAATGAGCAGTTCTTC
CATSGWTGSNEQFF
>TRBJ1-6|-|TRBV3-1/TRBV3-2|-
TGTGCCAGCAGCCAAAGGGAGGATAATTCACCCCTCCACTTT
CASSQREDNSPLHF
>TRBJ2-3|TRBD2|TRBV11-2|-
TGTGCCAGCAGCCCCAGGACTAGCGGGGGGTCCCGGATTACGCAGTATTTT
CASSPRTSGGSRITQYF
>TRBJ2-7|-|TRBV5-1|-
TGCGCCAGCAGCTTAGACCAAAACAGGCAGTACGAGCAGTACTTC
CASSLDQNRQYEQYF
>TRBJ2-6|TRBD2|TRBV2|-
TGTGCCAGCAGTTGGGGGGGCTCTGGGGCCAACGTCCTGACTTTC
CASSWGGSGANVLTF
>TRBJ2-5|-|TRBV5-4|-
TGTGCCAGCAGCAGCCCCATGATCGGAGGCTACGACAAGACCCAGTACTTC
CASSSPMIGGYDKTQYF
>TRBJ2-1|TRBD2|TRBV24-1|-
TGTGCCACCAGAGCTAGCGGGGGGGCTGAGCAGTTCTTC
CATRASGGAEQFF
>TRBJ1-6|-|TRBV27|-
TGTGCCAGCCGAGCAGGGAGGGGATCCTATAATTCACCCCTCCACTTT
CASRAGRGSYNSPLHF
>TRBJ1-1|-|TRBV27|-
TGTGCCAGCAGTTGGGGGGTTATGGGAAACACTGAAGCTTTCTTT
CASSWGVMGNTEAFF
>TRBJ2-1|TRBD1|TRBV2|-
TGTGCCAGCAGGCCGGGACAGTACAATGAGCAGTTCTTC
CASRPGQYNEQFF
>TRBJ1-4|-|TRBV7-2|-
TGTGCCAGCAGCTTAGGGACGGGGACAACTAATGAAAAACTGTTTTTT
CASSLGTGTTNEKLFF
>TRBJ2-1|-|TRBV9|-
TGTGCCAGCAGCGTAGCCCGTGGGGGGGGCCGTAATGAGCAGTTCTTC
CASSVARGGGRNEQFF
>TRBJ2-5|TRBD1|TRBV29-1|-
TGCAGCGGACGGGACAGGGTTCGAGAGACCCAGTACTTC
CSGRDRVRETQYF
>TRBJ1-1|-|TRBV24-1|once
TGTGCCACCAGTGTTGGGAGATGGGGTGGAGAGACTGAAGCTTTCTTT
CATSVGRWGGETEAFF